The 20 T cell receptor beta chains presented below share a single source sample, sequenced in a study of post-analysis software for immune sequencing data. Study results and caveats: Patients used about five TRBV segments, including TRBV5-6, TRBV5-1 and TRBV20-1, more often than controls.

Unique molecular identifiers were built into the TCR beta cDNA libraries. TCRdb fed the PCR reads into MiXCR, producing one record per CDR3 protein. The table records roughly 870,000 distinct CDR3 sequences, under 70% of them present only once. These receptors' antigens are unknown. Source material: blood. These receptors were taken from a girl between 10 and 17 years old with multiple sclerosis.

J is TRBJ2-5 and V is TRBV5-1, with TRBD2 matching 14 bases. The CDR3 sequence is 17 residues long. V lost 4 bases to trimming and J lost 5 bases; unmatched junction nucleotides: 10. The germline gives CDR1 SGHRS, CDR2 YFSETQ. The CDR3: CASSTGLAGGSWETQYF. For the CDR3, the DNA is TGCGCCAGCAGCACCGGACTAGCGGGGGGTTCATGGGAGACCCAGTACTTC.

The rearrangement uses TRBV29-1 and TRBJ1-2; D is ambiguous. Deletions cut 3 bases from V and 7 bases from J, with 9 bases between. Germline CDR1 reads SQVTM; CDR2 reads ANQGSEA. The CDR3 consists of 11 residues. CDR3 nucleotide sequence: TGCAGCGTTGAGGCCAGAACTGGCTACACCTTC. Translation gives CSVEARTGYTF.

This rearrangement joins TRBV27 to TRBJ1-2; D is possibly TRBD1 (5 bases). The CDR3 totals 14 residues. Germline-derived CDR1 and CDR2 are MNHEY and SMNVEV (reference sequence). Trimming shortened V by 5 bases and J by 4 bases, and 14 bases separated the two germline ends. The CDR3 loop is CASSPTGPGYGYTF. CDR3 nucleotide sequence: TGTGCCAGCAGTCCGACGGGACCGGGCTATGGCTACACCTTC.

The V call is TRBV20-1, the J call TRBJ2-3; no definite D call. CDR3 size: 12 residues. With 6 bases removed from V and 4 bases from J, the gap between germline ends came to 11 bases. Per germline, CDR1 DFQATT and CDR2 SNEGSKA (reference sequence). The CDR3 DNA sequence: TGCAGTGCCTTCCAAGTAGCAGATACGCAGTATTTT. This sequence encodes CSAFQVADTQYF.

The CDR3 loop reads CASSVGKGTYEQYF. The CDR3 DNA follows: TGTGCCAGCAGCGTAGGTAAGGGAACCTACGAGCAGTACTTC. This sequence joins TRBV9 and TRBJ2-4; D ambiguous. The DNA matches TRBJ2-7 better at its end, which makes the J call doubtful. Germline V gives CDR1 SGDLS, CDR2 YYNGEE. This CDR3 contains 14 residues.

The chain is built from TRBV5-1 and TRBJ2-5; 10 positions agree with TRBD1. The J call may be mistaken, given a closer DNA end match to TRBJ2-7. Germline V gene sequence: CDR1 SGHRS, CDR2 YFSETQ. The CDR3 sequence is 15 residues long. CDR3 in DNA: TGCGCCAGCAGCTTGGCCGGGACAGGGGTCCACGAGCAGTACTTC. Translated: CASSLAGTGVHEQYF.

This clonotype has only one observation. The chain recombines TRBV20-1 with TRBJ2-3; 9 nucleotides match TRBD2. CDR3 length equals 16 residues. Germline CDR1 and CDR2: DFQATT and SNEGSKA (reference sequence). Trimming cost V 3 bases and J 3 bases; bases outside gene matches: 10. DNA of the CDR3: TGCAGTGCTAGGGGCCCCCGCGGGAGGGGTACAGATACGCAGTATTTT. It translates to CSARGPRGRGTDTQYF.

This rearrangement joins TRBV12-3 or TRBV12-4 to TRBJ2-1, with a possible D match to TRBD1 (5 bases). This CDR3 is 15 amino acids long. V dropped 6 bases and J dropped 0 bases, with 12 bases sitting between them. CDR3 protein: CASSTGFSSYNEQFF. The CDR3 DNA follows: TGTGCCAGCAGCACAGGTTTTAGCTCCTACAATGAGCAGTTCTTC.

The chain carries TRBV29-1 and TRBJ2-3; D is undetermined. Germline V gene lookup returns CDR1 SQVTM and CDR2 ANQGSEA. V was pared by 4 bases and J by 3 bases, with 8 bases between. This CDR3 comprises 12 residues. This CDR3 is CSVGVVTDTQYF. CDR3 DNA sequence: TGCAGCGTTGGAGTAGTTACAGATACGCAGTATTTT.

The gene calls are TRBV5-6 and TRBJ2-1, with D perhaps TRBD1 or TRBD2 (5 bases each). Germline V gene sequence: CDR1 SGHDT, CDR2 YYEEEE. CDR3 size: 16 residues. V was shortened by 0 bases and J by 2 bases, with 12 bases between the two germline ends. The CDR3 spells CASSLGHRDPYNEQFF. The CDR3, as DNA: TGTGCCAGCAGCTTGGGGCACCGGGACCCCTACAATGAGCAGTTCTTC.

The rearrangement uses TRBV29-1 and TRBJ1-1, with TRBD1 as a possible D gene (5 bases). The CDR3 is 13 residues long. CDR1 SQVTM and CDR2 ANQGSEA come from the germline V gene. V was cut by 7 bases and J by 4 bases, with 16 bases left in between. CDR3 DNA sequence: TGCAGCGACCGAAGACCAGGGTCCACTGAAGCTTTCTTT. Protein sequence: CSDRRPGSTEAFF.

This clonotype came up a few times. The gene calls are TRBV20-1 and TRBJ2-7, with D tentatively TRBD1 (6 bases). Germline assignment: CDR1 DFQATT and CDR2 SNEGSKA (reference sequence). CDR3 length: 14 residues. V shed 3 bases and J shed 3 bases, with 15 bases lying between them. This chain's CDR3 is CSARDPGAFYEQYF. The CDR3 DNA reads as TGCAGTGCTAGGGATCCAGGGGCCTTCTACGAGCAGTACTTC.

This clonotype turned up a few times. This rearrangement joins TRBV13 to TRBJ2-4; 9 positions agree with TRBD2. V trimming: 5 bases; J trimming: 8 bases; junction bases outside the gene matches: 10. From germline, CDR1 is PRHDT and CDR2 FYEKMQ (reference sequence). This CDR3 is built from 15 residues. The CDR3 sequence is CASSPLPKRGDIQYF. CDR3 coding DNA: TGTGCCAGCAGCCCGCTCCCGAAGCGGGGGGACATTCAGTACTTC.

This chain links TRBV7-8 with TRBJ1-2, with D tentatively TRBD1 (5 bases). The V end was cut by 5 bases, the J end by 3 bases, with 16 bases between. The CDR3 is 15 amino acids. Germline assignment: CDR1 SGHVS and CDR2 FQNEAQ. The CDR3 nucleotides read TGTGCCAGCAGCCCCGGGGCGCAGAGGGACTATGGCTACACCTTC. Protein: CASSPGAQRDYGYTF.

The chain employs TRBV5-1 and TRBJ1-2; D gene uncertain. Germline assignment: CDR1 SGHRS and CDR2 YFSETQ. The CDR3 runs to 15 residues. V was trimmed by 4 bases and J by 0 bases, leaving 13 bases between them. This CDR3 reads CASSQRTASNYGYTF. The CDR3 bases are TGCGCCAGCAGCCAAAGGACGGCTTCTAACTATGGCTACACCTTC. Using reference TRBV5-1 and TRBJ1-2 for the parts outside the CDR3, the full variable domain is KAGVTQTPRYLIKTRGQQVTLSCSPISGHRSVSWYQQTPGQGLQFLFEYFSETQRNKGNFPGRFSGRQFSNSRSEMNVSTLELGDSALYLCASSQRTASNYGYTFGSGTRLTVV.

This clonotype was recorded only once. The chain combines TRBV9 with TRBJ1-3; D unclear. This CDR3 spans 18 amino acids. V was trimmed by 3 bases and J by 0 bases, leaving 19 bases between them. Germline V gives CDR1 SGDLS, CDR2 YYNGEE. For the CDR3, the DNA is TGTGCCAGCAGCGCCCCCACTACTCCCGGGATCTCTGGAAACACCATATATTTT. Its translation: CASSAPTTPGISGNTIYF.

The chain joins TRBV20-1 to TRBJ1-5, with 7 bases aligning to TRBD1. J was trimmed by 6 bases and V by 1 base; bases with no gene match: 6. Germline V CDR1 and CDR2: DFQATT, SNEGSKA (reference sequence). The CDR3 has 14 amino acids. The CDR3 loop is CSARGTGAGQPQHF. CDR3 in DNA: TGCAGTGCTAGAGGAACAGGGGCAGGTCAGCCCCAGCATTTT.

The chain carries TRBV27 and TRBJ2-3; D not certain. This CDR3 contains 15 residues. Trimming removed 5 bases at V and 5 bases at J, with 17 bases between. Germline CDR1 MNHEY, CDR2 SMNVEV (reference sequence). This CDR3 reads CASSPTPFRRDTQYF. For the CDR3, the DNA is TGTGCCAGCAGTCCGACACCCTTCCGGAGAGATACGCAGTATTTT.

This clonotype was found a few times. The chain links TRBV4-2 to TRBJ2-1, with D uncertain. Germline V CDR1 and CDR2: LGHNA, YNFKEQ. There are 15 residues in the CDR3. V lost 1 base and J 10 bases, leaving 17 bases between the germline ends. The CDR3 is CASSQAPMTRGEQFF. The CDR3 DNA follows: TGTGCCAGCAGCCAAGCACCCATGACCCGAGGCGAGCAGTTCTTC.

In its sample, this clonotype was seen once. The chain recombines TRBV5-1 with TRBJ2-1, with TRBD1 identical over 10 bases. With V trimmed by 4 bases and J by 4 bases, 11 bases remained unmatched. The germline V gene has CDR1 SGHRS and CDR2 YFSETQ. The CDR3 is made up of 17 amino acids. CDR3 sequence (DNA): TGCGCCAGCAGCGCATCCGGGACAGGGGTGCTATACAATGAGCAGTTCTTC. This encodes CASSASGTGVLYNEQFF.